The next 30 T cell receptor beta chains were all read from a single sample in a study of identifying expanded T cells in peripheral blood. Profiling relied on immunoSEQ multiplex PCR, and the TCRdb table lists in-frame clones only, not all of them. The sample shows some 120,000 clones, 84% of them seen only once. Sequenced: blood. The receptors were gathered from a person aged 18 to 75 in good health.

The rearrangement links TRBV5-6 to TRBJ1-4, with D unclear. The CDR3 extends over 16 amino acids. Germline loops: CDR1 SGHDT, CDR2 YYEEEE. Trimming removed 4 bases from V and 3 bases from J, with 16 bases in between. CDR3 loop: CASSLGYQRPNEKLFF. Written as DNA, the CDR3 is TGTGCCAGCAGCCTGGGGTATCAGAGACCTAATGAAAAACTGTTTTTT. Combining the CDR3 with reference TRBV5-6 and TRBJ1-4 gives the whole variable domain DAGVTQSPTHLIKTRGQQVTLRCSPKSGHDTVSWYQQALGQGPQFIFQYYEEEERQRGNFPDRFSGHQFPNYSSELNVNALLLGDSALYLCASSLGYQRPNEKLFFGSGTQLSVL.

The rearrangement uses TRBV2 and TRBJ1-1; no clear D gene. CDR3 length: 14 residues. Trimming cost V 6 bases and J 2 bases, with 13 bases left between them. The germline V gene encodes CDR1 SNHLY and CDR2 FYNNEI. CDR3 protein: CASRDLTKNTEAFF. The CDR3 nucleotides read TGTGCCAGCAGAGACCTTACAAAAAACACTGAAGCTTTCTTT.

The chain combines TRBV4-1 with TRBJ2-7; maybe TRBD2 (6 bases). With 0 bases removed from V and 12 bases from J, the gap between germline ends came to 18 bases. The CDR3 has 14 amino acids. The germline CDR1 and CDR2 sequences are MGHRA and YSYEKL. CDR3 bases: TGCGCCAGCAGCCAAGAACGAAGGCAGTGGGACTTGTACTTC. Its translation: CASSQERRQWDLYF.

The chain couples TRBV19 to TRBJ1-6; D is perhaps TRBD1 (5 bases). V lost 1 base to trimming and J lost 9 bases, with 7 bases between them. CDR3 length equals 13 residues. Germline loops: CDR1 LNHDA, CDR2 SQIVND (reference sequence). CDR3 amino acids: CASSIGGGSPLHF. For the CDR3, the DNA is TGTGCCAGTAGTATAGGTGGGGGTTCACCCCTCCACTTT.

The chain recombines TRBV4-1 with TRBJ2-1; 8 nucleotides line up with TRBD2. The CDR3 consists of 16 residues. CDR1 and CDR2 from the germline V gene are MGHRA and YSYEKL. V lost 0 bases and J lost 2; bases outside the gene matches: 3. Written as DNA, the CDR3 is TGCGCCAGCAGCCAAGATTTGCGGGGGGCCTACAATGAGCAGTTCTTC. Protein: CASSQDLRGAYNEQFF.

This rearrangement joins TRBV6-1 to TRBJ2-7, with unresolved D. The germline CDR1 and CDR2 sequences are MNHNS and SASEGT. Between the trimmed V and J ends, which lost 1 base and 0 bases, there was a span of 13 bases. This CDR3 spans 16 amino acids. CDR3 protein: CASSEGWRIGSYEQYF. Written as DNA, the CDR3 is TGTGCCAGCAGTGAAGGGTGGCGCATTGGCTCCTACGAGCAGTACTTC.

This chain uses TRBV19 with TRBJ2-1; weak D call: TRBD1 (5 bases). CDR1 and CDR2 (germline): LNHDA, SQIVND (reference sequence). V was pared by 0 bases and J by 4 bases, with 16 bases between. This CDR3 has 17 amino acids. The CDR3 bases are TGTGCCAGTAGTATAGATCTAGGGGCGAGGCTATACAATGAGCAGTTCTTC. Translating it yields CASSIDLGARLYNEQFF.

This clone was counted only a few times. V usage is TRBV9 and J usage is TRBJ1-2; D call uncertain. The germline V gene has CDR1 SGDLS and CDR2 YYNGEE. This CDR3 spans 12 amino acids. Trimming removed 5 bases from V and 0 bases from J, with 5 bases in between. The DNA of the CDR3 is TGTGCCAGCAGTAATACTAACTATGGCTACACCTTC. It translates to CASSNTNYGYTF.

The chain employs TRBV19 and TRBJ2-1; no clear D gene. The CDR3 loop spans 12 amino acids. V was shortened by 7 bases and J by 4 bases, with 8 bases between the two germline ends. Germline lookup yields CDR1 LNHDA and CDR2 SQIVND (reference sequence). CDR3 residues: CASNQGYNEQFF. As DNA, the CDR3 is TGTGCCAGTAATCAAGGTTACAATGAGCAGTTCTTC. Supplemented by reference TRBV19 and TRBJ2-1, the full variable domain reads DGGITQSPKYLFRKEGQNVTLSCEQNLNHDAMYWYRQDPGQGLRLIYYSQIVNDFQKGDIAEGYSVSREKKESFPLTVTSAQKNPTAFYLCASNQGYNEQFFGPGTRLTVL.

This chain connects TRBV5-1 to TRBJ2-1, with 7 bases that match TRBD2. V shed 4 bases and J 8 bases; nucleotides not matched to a gene: 6. Germline V gene data show CDR1 as SGHRS and CDR2 as YFSETQ. The CDR3 covers 13 residues. The CDR3 DNA follows: TGCGCCAGCAGCAAATGGGGGGGAGATGAGCAGTTCTTC. This encodes CASSKWGGDEQFF.

The chain combines TRBV5-6 with TRBJ1-4, with 9 bases lining up with TRBD1. The CDR3 sequence is 16 residues long. Losses at the gene ends were 4 bases for V and 5 bases for J; bases not matched to a gene: 9. CDR1 and CDR2 from the germline V gene are SGHDT and YYEEEE. CDR3 amino acids: CASSRRTGTGNEKLFF. As DNA, the CDR3 is TGTGCCAGCAGCAGAAGAACCGGGACAGGGAATGAAAAACTGTTTTTT.

J is TRBJ2-2 and V is TRBV2; 7 bases are shared with TRBD1. Trimming took 8 bases from V and 5 from J; bases not matched to a gene: 8. Per the germline V gene, CDR1 is SNHLY and CDR2 is FYNNEI. CDR3 length: 14 amino acids. The CDR3 DNA is TGTGCCAGCGGGACAGTGAAATCTACCGGGGAGCTGTTTTTT. It translates to CASGTVKSTGELFF.

The chain employs TRBV7-9 and TRBJ1-5, with TRBD1 as a possible D gene (5 bases). The CDR3 runs 13 residues. Germline CDR1 reads SEHNR; CDR2 reads FQNEAQ (reference sequence). V lost 4 bases, J lost 6 bases, and 10 bases lay in between. The CDR3 loop is CASSSTGTQPQHF. CDR3 coding DNA: TGTGCCAGCAGCTCTACAGGAACTCAGCCCCAGCATTTT.

The chain carries TRBV12-5 and TRBJ2-7, with a tentative D call TRBD1 (5 bases). V shed 5 bases and J shed 0 bases, with 14 bases lying between them. Per the germline V gene, CDR1 is LGHNT and CDR2 is FRNRAP. The CDR3 runs to 15 residues. This CDR3 reads CASGPGISYSYEQYF. The CDR3 DNA is TGTGCTAGTGGTCCAGGGATTTCTTACTCCTACGAGCAGTACTTC.

The V and J genes are TRBV6-1 and TRBJ2-1; D uncertain. The germline V and J ends were trimmed by 1 base and 8 bases, with 9 bases remaining between them. Germline V gene data show CDR1 as MNHNS and CDR2 as SASEGT. This CDR3 spans 13 amino acids. CDR3 amino acids: CASSEGLGYEQFF. For the CDR3, the DNA is TGTGCCAGCAGTGAAGGTCTAGGGTATGAGCAGTTCTTC.

The chain has TRBV14 and TRBJ1-2; tentatively, D is TRBD1 (6 bases). Deletions cut 3 bases from V and 8 bases from J, with 16 bases between. This CDR3 contains 14 residues. Germline V gene lookup returns CDR1 SGHDN and CDR2 FVKESK. The CDR3 DNA reads as TGTGCCAGCAGCCAGGACAGCCTAACTATGGGCTACACCTTC. Encoded protein: CASSQDSLTMGYTF.

The chain links TRBV21-1 to TRBJ1-1; TRBD1, the table's D call, was not compared with the DNA. TRBV21-1 is a listed pseudogene. The CDR3 extends over 17 amino acids. CDR3 region: CASSNHTGTGLRTEAFF. The CDR3 bases are TGTGCCAGCAGCAACCACACCGGGACAGGTCTGAGGACTGAAGCTTTCTTT.

The V gene is TRBV29-1, the J gene TRBJ2-5; the D gene could be TRBD1 or TRBD2 (5 bases each). V was cut by 3 bases and J by 1 base, with 9 bases left in between. The CDR3 is 13 residues long. CDR1 SQVTM and CDR2 ANQGSEA come from the germline V gene. The CDR3 DNA reads as TGCAGCGTTGAGGGAGACAGCCAAGAGACCCAGTACTTC. Translating gives CSVEGDSQETQYF.

The rearrangement uses TRBV5-1 and TRBJ2-7; possible D gene TRBD1, 6 bases. Trimming shortened V by 0 bases and J by 5 bases, and 9 bases separated the two germline ends. This CDR3 has 13 residues. Germline lookup yields CDR1 SGHRS and CDR2 YFSETQ. The CDR3 DNA reads as TGCGCCAGCAGCTTGGACAGGGCGGACGAGCAGTACTTC. It translates to CASSLDRADEQYF.

The chain links TRBV21-1 to TRBJ1-3; the table's D call of TRBD1 was not tested on the DNA. TRBV21-1 is deemed a pseudogene. CDR3 size: 17 residues. CDR3 residues: CASSKDSRDISGNTIYF. The CDR3 DNA follows: TGTGCCAGCAGCAAAGATTCTAGGGACATCTCTGGAAACACCATATATTTT.

This clone was observed a handful of times. The sample contains more than one DNA sequence encoding this CDR3. This chain joins TRBV7-8 and TRBJ1-3; D gene uncertain. There are 11 residues in the CDR3. The germline V gene encodes CDR1 SGHVS and CDR2 FQNEAQ. V was shortened by 3 bases and J by 8 bases, with 5 bases between the two germline ends. The DNA for the CDR3 is TGTGCCAGCAGCTTCCTTGACACCATATATTTT. It specifies CASSFLDTIYF.

In this sample, this clone turned up a few times. J is TRBJ2-1 and V is TRBV2; no reliable D call. V was pared by 6 bases and J by 9 bases, with 12 bases between. The CDR3 runs to 12 residues. Germline CDR1 reads SNHLY; CDR2 reads FYNNEI. In nucleotides, the CDR3 is TGTGCCAGCAGCCTTGATAGCCGTGAGCAGTTCTTC. Amino acids: CASSLDSREQFF.

The chain recombines TRBV19 with TRBJ2-1; the D gene is possibly TRBD1 (5 bases). The ends were cut back, 6 bases at V and 4 bases at J, with 10 bases in the middle. This CDR3 is built from 13 residues. Germline V gives CDR1 LNHDA, CDR2 SQIVND (reference sequence). In nucleotides, the CDR3 is TGTGCCAGTAGGGTGCCAGGGTACAATGAGCAGTTCTTC. Its protein is CASRVPGYNEQFF.

This chain joins TRBV27 and TRBJ1-5, with D possibly matching TRBD1 (6 bases). With 6 bases removed from V and 2 bases from J, the gap between germline ends came to 8 bases. The CDR3 is 13 residues long. Per germline, CDR1 MNHEY and CDR2 SMNVEV (reference sequence). The CDR3 DNA reads TGTGCCAGCAGGAGACAGGGCAATCAGCCCCAGCATTTT. This translates into CASRRQGNQPQHF.

The chain combines TRBV7-2 with TRBJ1-6; D call uncertain. The germline gives CDR1 SGHTA, CDR2 FQGNSA. The CDR3 extends over 16 amino acids. With 0 bases removed from V and 7 bases from J, the gap between germline ends came to 13 bases. The CDR3 DNA sequence: TGTGCCAGCAGCTTAGCGCGAGGAAACGGCAATTCACCCCTCCACTTT. Translated, it gives CASSLARGNGNSPLHF.

This chain joins TRBV15 and TRBJ1-3; D perhaps matches TRBD1 (5 bases). The germline CDR1 and CDR2 sequences are LNHNV and YYDKDF (reference sequence). This CDR3 has 15 amino acids. V was cut by 0 bases and J by 4 bases, with 10 bases left in between. The CDR3 coding sequence is TGTGCCACCAGCAGAGATCAGGGAATAGGAAACACCATATATTTT. This sequence encodes CATSRDQGIGNTIYF.

This sequence joins TRBV4-3 and TRBJ1-1; D may be TRBD1 (6 bases). V was shortened by 4 bases and J by 1 base, with 13 bases between the two germline ends. CDR3 length: 15 residues. Germline CDR1 LGHNA, CDR2 YSLEER. CDR3 bases: TGCGCCAGCAGCCCTCAACAGGGATGGAACACTGAAGCTTTCTTT. Its translation: CASSPQQGWNTEAFF.

In this sample, this clone turned up a few times. The V gene is TRBV4-1, the J gene TRBJ2-1; unclear D gene. From germline, CDR1 is MGHRA and CDR2 YSYEKL. V was cut by 1 base and J by 6 bases, with 19 bases left in between. The CDR3 totals 17 residues. CDR3 nucleotide sequence: TGCGCCAGCAGCCAAGGCACCCCGCCGGCGGTAACCAATGAGCAGTTCTTC. Residues: CASSQGTPPAVTNEQFF.

The chain is built from TRBV7-2 and TRBJ1-2; 7 bases are shared with TRBD1. The trim removed 4 bases at V and 0 bases at J, leaving 5 bases unmatched. The CDR3 covers 15 residues. The V gene's germline CDR1 is SGHTA and CDR2 FQGNSA. The CDR3 DNA reads TGTGCCAGCAGCTCGGGACAGCGAGCTAACTATGGCTACACCTTC. Translated: CASSSGQRANYGYTF.

The rearrangement uses TRBV7-6 and TRBJ2-5, with 8 bases aligning to TRBD2. The CDR3 runs 14 residues. Germline trimming cut 2 bases from V and 4 bases from J; bases unmatched to any gene: 3. Germline loops: CDR1 SGHVS, CDR2 FNYEAQ. CDR3 coding DNA: TGTGCCAGCAGCTTACAACGGGGGGGAGAGACCCAGTACTTC. Protein sequence: CASSLQRGGETQYF.